This T cell receptor beta chain came from a study of T cells in Graves' hyperthyroidism and ophthalmopathy. As concerns this clonotype: Its antigen is not identified.

RNA transcripts yielded amplified TCR beta CDR3 regions. Carried out on the TCR CDR3, a first-round RT-PCR used the HTBI primer set. Each CDR3 protein gets one entry after TCRdb re-called the multiplex PCR reads with MiXCR. The sample lists approximately 690,000 distinct CDR3 sequences; less than 25% were seen once. General study findings and limits: Blood also contained most expanded thyroid clonotypes above 0.001.

The CDR3 has 14 amino acids. CDR1 and CDR2 from the germline V gene are MDHEN and SYDVKM. The V and J ends lost 2 bases and 3 bases respectively, with 8 bases between them. The V gene is TRBV28, the J gene TRBJ1-5, with D possibly TRBD1 on 5 matching bases. Sequencing used blood. This receptor was taken from a man aged 30 to 39 with Graves' ophthalmopathy. CDR3 residues: CASSLVDTNQPQHF. The CDR3 nucleotides read TGTGCCAGCAGTTTAGTGGACACCAATCAGCCCCAGCATTTT.